A selection of T cell receptor beta chains follows, all from one sample in a study of cytomegalovirus exposure and HLA in healthy donors. Produced via immunoSEQ multiplex PCR; TCRdb's table is partial and in-frame only. In total, the table holds 60,000 to 70,000 clones. Source material: PBMCs. These receptors originate from a boy aged 5 to 17 in good health and CMV-seronegative. CDR3s include the opening cysteine and the closing phenylalanine or tryptophan. Each record gives: V gene, CDR3 length, J gene, CDR3 protein.

v_gene: TRBV6-5
len: 13
j_gene: TRBJ1-2
CDR3aa: CASKVSGVGGYTF

v_gene: TRBV27
len: 14
j_gene: TRBJ1-1
CDR3aa: CASSLGRPRGEAFF

v_gene: TRBV2
len: 15
j_gene: TRBJ2-2
CDR3aa: CASSPRGGVTGELFF

v_gene: TRBV19
len: 15
j_gene: TRBJ1-1
CDR3aa: CATDGHVNWNTEAFF

v_gene: TRBV27
len: 17
j_gene: TRBJ2-1
CDR3aa: CASSFRESLASYNEQFF

v_gene: TRBV6-5
len: 15
j_gene: TRBJ1-6
CDR3aa: CASSYKTGPNSPLHF

v_gene: TRBV19
len: 17
j_gene: TRBJ2-6
CDR3aa: CASSISGTLSGANVLTF

v_gene: TRBV5-1
len: 14
j_gene: TRBJ2-1
CDR3aa: CASSGQTGIDEQFF

v_gene: TRBV11-3
len: 18
j_gene: TRBJ2-7
CDR3aa: CASSLGGYRNQPDYEQYF

v_gene: TRBV27
len: 14
j_gene: TRBJ2-7
CDR3aa: CASRPGTGLYEQYF

v_gene: TRBV6-5
len: 14
j_gene: TRBJ2-5
CDR3aa: CASSLGGRIETQYF

v_gene: TRBV11-1
len: 14
j_gene: TRBJ2-5
CDR3aa: CASSAETGGETQYF

v_gene: TRBV18
len: 13
j_gene: TRBJ1-1
CDR3aa: CASSRTGGTEAFF

v_gene: TRBV6-5
len: 14
j_gene: TRBJ2-7
CDR3aa: CASSYSFRTGEQYF

v_gene: TRBV7-6
len: 16
j_gene: TRBJ2-2
CDR3aa: CASSPPRQTNTGELFF

v_gene: TRBV19
len: 15
j_gene: TRBJ1-4
CDR3aa: CASTGSRARGEKLFF

v_gene: TRBV19
len: 16
j_gene: TRBJ2-1
CDR3aa: CASSASGTSGYNEQFF

v_gene: TRBV4-1
len: 16
j_gene: TRBJ1-1
CDR3aa: CASSQVHSSGNTEAFF